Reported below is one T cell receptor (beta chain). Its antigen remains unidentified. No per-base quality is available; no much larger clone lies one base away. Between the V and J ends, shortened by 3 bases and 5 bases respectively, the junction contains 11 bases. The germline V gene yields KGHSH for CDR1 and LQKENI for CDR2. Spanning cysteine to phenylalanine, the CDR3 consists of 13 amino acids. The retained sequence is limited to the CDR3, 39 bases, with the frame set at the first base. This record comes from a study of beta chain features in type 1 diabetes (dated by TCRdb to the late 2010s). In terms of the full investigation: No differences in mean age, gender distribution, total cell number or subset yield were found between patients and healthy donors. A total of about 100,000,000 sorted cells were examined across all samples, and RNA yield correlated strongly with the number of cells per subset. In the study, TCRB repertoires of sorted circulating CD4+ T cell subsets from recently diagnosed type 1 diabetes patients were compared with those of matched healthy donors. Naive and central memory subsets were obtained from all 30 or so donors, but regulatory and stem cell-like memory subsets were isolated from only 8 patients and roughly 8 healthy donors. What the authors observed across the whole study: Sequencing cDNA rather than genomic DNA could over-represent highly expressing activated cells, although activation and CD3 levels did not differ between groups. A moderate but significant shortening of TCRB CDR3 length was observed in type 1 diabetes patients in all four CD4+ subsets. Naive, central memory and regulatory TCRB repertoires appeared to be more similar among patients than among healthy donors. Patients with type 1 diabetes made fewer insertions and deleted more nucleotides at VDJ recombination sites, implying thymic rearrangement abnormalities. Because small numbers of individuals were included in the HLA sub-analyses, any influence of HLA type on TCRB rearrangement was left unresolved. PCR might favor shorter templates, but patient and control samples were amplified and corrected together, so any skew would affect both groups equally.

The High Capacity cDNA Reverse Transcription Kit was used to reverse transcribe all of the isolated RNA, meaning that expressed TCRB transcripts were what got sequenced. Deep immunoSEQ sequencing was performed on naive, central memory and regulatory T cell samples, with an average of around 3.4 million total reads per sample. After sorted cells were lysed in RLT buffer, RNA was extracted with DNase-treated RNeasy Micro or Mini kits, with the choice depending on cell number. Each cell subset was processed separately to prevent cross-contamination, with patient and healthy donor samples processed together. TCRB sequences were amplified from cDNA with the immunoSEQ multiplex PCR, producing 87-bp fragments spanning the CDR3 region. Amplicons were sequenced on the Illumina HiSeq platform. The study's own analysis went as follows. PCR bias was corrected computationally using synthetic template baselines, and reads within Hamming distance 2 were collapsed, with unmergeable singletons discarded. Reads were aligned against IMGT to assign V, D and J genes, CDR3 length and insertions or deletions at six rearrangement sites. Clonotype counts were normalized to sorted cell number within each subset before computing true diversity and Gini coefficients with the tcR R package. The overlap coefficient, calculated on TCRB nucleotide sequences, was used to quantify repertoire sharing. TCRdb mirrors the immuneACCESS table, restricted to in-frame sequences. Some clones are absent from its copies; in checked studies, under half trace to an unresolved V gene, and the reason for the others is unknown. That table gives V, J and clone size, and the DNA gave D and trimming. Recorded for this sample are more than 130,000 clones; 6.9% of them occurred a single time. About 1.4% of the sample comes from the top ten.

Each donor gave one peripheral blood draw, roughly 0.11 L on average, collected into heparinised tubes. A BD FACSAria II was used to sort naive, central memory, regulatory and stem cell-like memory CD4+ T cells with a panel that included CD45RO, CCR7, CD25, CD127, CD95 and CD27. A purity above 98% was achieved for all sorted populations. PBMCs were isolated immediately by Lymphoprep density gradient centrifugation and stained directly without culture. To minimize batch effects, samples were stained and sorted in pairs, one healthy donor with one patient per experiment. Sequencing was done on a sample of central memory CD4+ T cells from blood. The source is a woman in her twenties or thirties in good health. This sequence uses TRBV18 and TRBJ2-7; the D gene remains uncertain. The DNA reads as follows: TGTGCCAGCTCACCGAGTAGTTTCAACGAGCAGTACTTC. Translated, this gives CASSPSSFNEQYF.